This T cell receptor beta chain was documented in a study of tumor-infiltrating lymphocytes in primary liver carcinoma. General study points: Merely about 8-24% of top clones occurred in all five tumor regions.

From around 18-30 mg of unsorted bulk tissue, DNA and RNA were co-extracted together. At sampling, these chronic HBV carriers had received no treatment. Making TCR beta cDNA involved approximately 520 ng total RNA and a constant-region primer. Investigators got TCR beta libraries out of three nested multiplex PCR rounds, done with slightly modified ARM-PCR. The study ran its first two PCR rounds for roughly 9 cycles each, using TRBV1-TRBV30 forward primers and a C-beta reverse primer. A single record per CDR3 protein comes from TCRdb applying MiXCR to the multiplex PCR reads. The data hold roughly 91,000 distinct CDR3 sequences, with about 70% observed a single time. Turning to this clonotype: The target antigen is unknown.

The germline V gene has CDR1 DFQATT and CDR2 SNEGSKA (reference sequence). The V segment lost 7 bases and the J segment 0 bases; nucleotides outside the gene matches: 8. This CDR3 is 14 amino acids long. This chain joins TRBV20-1 and TRBJ2-5, with 7 bases identical to TRBD2. The clonotype originates from a woman aged 55-75 years with primary liver carcinoma and hepatitis B virus infection. Material: liver tumor tissue from sampling region 5. The subset: tumor region T5, tumor centre. The CDR3 DNA follows: TGCAGTGTCAGGCCAGCGGGGTACCAAGAGACCCAGTACTTC. Its protein is CSVRPAGYQETQYF.